The 11 T cell receptor beta chains given below trace back to one sample, sequenced in a study of cytomegalovirus exposure and HLA in healthy donors. PCR used 60 Vbeta primers and 13 Jbeta primers. The protocol was immunoSEQ multiplex PCR, while the TCRdb copy is restricted to in-frame clones and leaves out a portion. The table has approximately 140,000 clones, approximately 80% seen once. The sequenced sample was PBMCs. The receptors derive from a boy between 2 and 10 years old in good health and CMV-seronegative.

Comments on this clone: A single base separates this from a much larger clone, so it may be a read error. The rearrangement uses TRBV29-1 and TRBJ1-1, with 8 positions matching TRBD1. J gave up 0 bases and V 7 bases, and 19 bases lay outside the gene matches. Germline values: CDR1 SQVTM, CDR2 ANQGSEA. This CDR3 region has 18 residues. CDR3 nucleotide sequence: TGCAGCGCCGACCCTTACCTGACAGGGGCACCGATGAACACTGAAGCTTTCTTT. It specifies CSADPYLTGAPMNTEAFF.

The chain recombines TRBV11-2 with TRBJ1-5; D ambiguous. The ends were cut back, 1 base at V and 9 bases at J, with 10 bases in the middle. The CDR3 totals 13 residues. The germline V gene has CDR1 SGHAT and CDR2 FQNNGV. The CDR3 DNA is TGTGCCAGCAGCTTAGCGCAGCGGGGGCCCCAGCATTTT. It specifies CASSLAQRGPQHF.

The chain recombines TRBV11-3 with TRBJ2-1, with TRBD2 matching over 8 bases. The junction had 12 bases not matched to a gene; V was cut back by 0 bases and J by 5 bases. CDR1 and CDR2 from the germline V gene are SGHNT and YENEEA. The CDR3 runs to 18 residues. CDR3 bases: TGTGCCAGCAGCTTAGATGGTCAGCGGGAGAGCAGGAACAATGAGCAGTTCTTC. It translates to CASSLDGQRESRNNEQFF.

The CDR3 sequence: CASSILQVQAYGYTF. For the CDR3, the DNA is TGTGCCAGTAGTATCCTACAGGTACAGGCCTATGGCTACACCTTC. The V and J genes are TRBV19 and TRBJ1-2, with a weak D call TRBD1 (5 bases). The CDR3 is made up of 15 amino acids. Germline CDR1 is LNHDA and CDR2 is SQIVND (reference sequence). The V gene lost 3 bases and the J gene lost 4 bases, with 15 bases spanning the gap.

The rearrangement links TRBV10-3 to TRBJ2-7; 10 bases agree with TRBD1. CDR3 size: 15 residues. The germline gives CDR1 ENHRY, CDR2 SYGVKD. After removal of 4 bases from V and 1 base from J, the junction contained 4 bases not matched to a gene. CDR3 nucleotides: TGTGCCATCAGTGTCTCGGGACAGGGGTCCTACGAGCAGTACTTC. Protein sequence: CAISVSGQGSYEQYF.

The DNA of the CDR3 is TGTGCCTGGAGTCCCGGGACAGGGGATCATAACTATGGCTACACCTTC. Protein: CAWSPGTGDHNYGYTF. This chain connects TRBV30 to TRBJ1-2; 10 bases map to TRBD1. CDR3 length: 16 residues. Germline CDR1 and CDR2: GTSNPN and SVGIG (reference sequence). After removal of 2 bases from V and 1 base from J, the junction contained 7 bases not matched to a gene.

V usage is TRBV5-6 and J usage is TRBJ1-2; perhaps TRBD1 as D (6 bases). CDR3 size: 15 residues. V was trimmed by 5 bases and J by 4 bases, leaving 18 bases between them. Germline assignment: CDR1 SGHDT and CDR2 YYEEEE. As DNA, the CDR3 is TGTGCCAGCAGTACAGGGATTCGCAATTTCTATGGCTACACCTTC. It translates to CASSTGIRNFYGYTF.

The chain couples TRBV27 to TRBJ2-1, with a weak D call TRBD1 (7 bases). This CDR3 has 16 amino acids. V lost 0 bases and J 4 bases, leaving 13 bases between the germline ends. Per germline, CDR1 MNHEY and CDR2 SMNVEV (reference sequence). CDR3 residues: CASSLSWRGRYNEQFF. CDR3 nucleotide sequence: TGTGCCAGCAGTTTATCGTGGAGGGGGCGATACAATGAGCAGTTCTTC.

The chain employs TRBV7-2 and TRBJ1-1; D gene unclear. CDR1 SGHTA and CDR2 FQGNSA come from the germline V gene. V gave up 2 bases and J gave up 5 bases, with 12 bases separating them. CDR3 length equals 14 residues. The DNA of the CDR3 is TGTGCCAGCAGCTTATTTAGGGAGGGAACTGAAGCTTTCTTT. It encodes CASSLFREGTEAFF.

The chain joins TRBV4-1 to TRBJ2-7, with D possibly matching TRBD1 (5 bases). V shed 1 base and J shed 3 bases, with 19 bases lying between them. The CDR3 spans 17 residues. Germline CDR1 MGHRA, CDR2 YSYEKL. The chain's CDR3 is CASSQARKGRAIYEQYV. CDR3 sequence (DNA): TGCGCCAGCAGCCAAGCGAGGAAGGGCAGGGCCATCTACGAGCAGTACGTC.

V and J are TRBV6-1 and TRBJ2-1; 9 bases fit TRBD2. V was pared by 3 bases and J by 8 bases, with 17 bases of the junction left unmatched. Looked up from germline, CDR1 is MNHNS and CDR2 is SASEGT. CDR3 length: 18 amino acids. CDR3 region: CASSDGTSTMWGQYEQFF. The CDR3 nucleotides are TGTGCCAGCAGTGACGGGACTAGCACAATGTGGGGACAATATGAGCAGTTCTTC.